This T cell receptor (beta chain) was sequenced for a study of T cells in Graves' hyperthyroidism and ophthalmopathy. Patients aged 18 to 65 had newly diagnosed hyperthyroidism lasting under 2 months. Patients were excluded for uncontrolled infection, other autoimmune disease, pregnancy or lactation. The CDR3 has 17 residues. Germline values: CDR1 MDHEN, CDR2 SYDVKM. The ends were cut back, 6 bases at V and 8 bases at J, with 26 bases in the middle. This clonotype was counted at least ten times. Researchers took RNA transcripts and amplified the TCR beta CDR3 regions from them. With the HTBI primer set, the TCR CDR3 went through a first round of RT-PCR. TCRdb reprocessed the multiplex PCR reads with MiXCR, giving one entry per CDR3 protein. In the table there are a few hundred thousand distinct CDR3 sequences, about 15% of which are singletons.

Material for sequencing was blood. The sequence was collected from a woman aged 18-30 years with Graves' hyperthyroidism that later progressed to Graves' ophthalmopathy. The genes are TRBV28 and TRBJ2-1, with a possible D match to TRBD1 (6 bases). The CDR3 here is CASRPTGHYETGYEQFF. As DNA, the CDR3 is TGTGCCAGCAGACCGACAGGCCATTATGAAACCGGCTATGAGCAGTTCTTC.